These 19 T cell receptor beta chains came from one sample sequenced in a study of blood T cell repertoires in COVID-19. The protocol was immunoSEQ multiplex PCR, while the TCRdb copy is restricted to in-frame clones and leaves out a portion. This sample has some 120,000 clones, with around 77% found just once. Sequencing was performed on peripheral blood. The source of these receptors is a human donor in a cohort sampled during active COVID-19.

The V gene is TRBV11-2, the J gene TRBJ2-7; tentatively, D is TRBD2 (6 bases). V was trimmed by 0 bases and J by 7 bases, leaving 19 bases between them. This CDR3 spans 16 amino acids. Germline CDR1 and CDR2: SGHAT and FQNNGV. CDR3 protein: CASSLDVLARPSEQYF. In nucleotides, the CDR3 is TGTGCCAGCAGCTTAGATGTCCTAGCGCGGCCTTCTGAGCAGTACTTC.

The chain joins TRBV29-1 to TRBJ2-7, with 8 bases fitting TRBD1. V was pared by 4 bases and J by 2 bases, with 4 bases of the junction left unmatched. The germline gives CDR1 SQVTM, CDR2 ANQGSEA. This CDR3 comprises 13 residues. The CDR3 DNA reads as TGCAGCGTTGGGACAGGGAGGACCTACGAGCAGTACTTC. This codes for CSVGTGRTYEQYF.

The chain couples TRBV5-1 to TRBJ1-2; 9 bases are shared with TRBD1. CDR1 is SGHRS, CDR2 YFSETQ, per germline. The CDR3 loop spans 14 amino acids. Germline trimming cut 1 base from V and 6 bases from J; bases unmatched to any gene: 4. CDR3 loop: CASSLTGQGNGYTF. Written as DNA, the CDR3 is TGCGCCAGCAGCTTGACGGGACAGGGAAATGGCTACACCTTC.

The V and J genes are TRBV2 and TRBJ1-3; TRBD1 matches 7 bases. In germline, CDR1 is SNHLY, CDR2 FYNNEI. CDR3 size: 14 residues. V shed 5 bases, J shed 6 bases, and the junction held 7 bases outside the gene matches. The CDR3 DNA reads as TGTGCCAGCAGTCCCGACAGGGCGGCAAACACCATATATTTT. Its translation is CASSPDRAANTIYF. Drawing the rest from reference TRBV2 and TRBJ1-3, the complete variable domain is EPEVTQTPSHQVTQMGQEVILRCVPISNHLYFYWYRQILGQKVEFLVSFYNNEISEKSEIFDDQFSVERPDGSNFTLKIRSTKLEDSAMYFCASSPDRAANTIYFGEGSWLTVV.

The rearrangement uses TRBV30 and TRBJ2-7; D remains ambiguous. This CDR3 contains 12 residues. Trimming removed 3 bases at V and 2 bases at J, with 8 bases between. The germline V gene has CDR1 GTSNPN and CDR2 SVGIG (reference sequence). The CDR3 sequence: CAWSYETYEQYF. CDR3 nucleotides: TGTGCCTGGAGCTACGAGACCTACGAGCAGTACTTC.

This sequence joins TRBV7-6 and TRBJ2-1; D is unresolved. CDR3 length: 14 amino acids. Germline V gene data show CDR1 as SGHVS and CDR2 as FNYEAQ. Trimming left V 2 bases short and J 4 bases short, with 9 bases between. CDR3 protein: CASSLIAGYNEQFF. The CDR3 DNA reads as TGTGCCAGCAGCTTAATCGCCGGTTACAATGAGCAGTTCTTC. Full variable domain (remainder filled in from reference TRBV7-6 and TRBJ2-1): GAGVSQSPRYKVTKRGQDVALRCDPISGHVSLYWYRQALGQGPEFLTYFNYEAQQDKSGLPNDRFSAERPEGSISTLTIQRTEQRDSAMYRCASSLIAGYNEQFFGPGTRLTVL.

The V call is TRBV6-1, the J call TRBJ2-3; TRBD2 aligns across 7 bases. V lost 0 bases, J lost 2 bases, and 8 bases stayed unmatched. This CDR3 is built from 17 residues. Germline V gives CDR1 MNHNS, CDR2 SASEGT. DNA for the CDR3: TGTGCCAGCAGTGAAGCTGTAGCGGGCATCCCCACAGATACGCAGTATTTT. Its translation: CASSEAVAGIPTDTQYF.

The rearrangement links TRBV7-3 to TRBJ2-1; TRBD1 is a possible D gene (6 bases). CDR1 is SGHTA and CDR2 is FQGTGA in the germline V gene. Trimming shortened V by 1 base and J by 0 bases, and 13 bases separated the two germline ends. The CDR3 has 17 residues. The CDR3 nucleotides are TGTGCCAGCAGCTTAAGGGACACGAAAAACTCCTACAATGAGCAGTTCTTC. Encoded protein: CASSLRDTKNSYNEQFF.

This clone was counted a single time. V and J are TRBV19 and TRBJ2-7; 7 bases are a match to TRBD1. Germline V gene lookup returns CDR1 LNHDA and CDR2 SQIVND (reference sequence). There are 14 residues in the CDR3. Unmatched junction bases numbered 7, after V lost 5 bases and J lost 3 bases. The CDR3: CASSPGTEYYEQYF. The CDR3 DNA sequence: TGTGCCAGTAGTCCCGGGACAGAGTACTACGAGCAGTACTTC.

The V and J genes are TRBV27 and TRBJ1-1; 7 bases agree with TRBD1. Germline V gene sequence: CDR1 MNHEY, CDR2 SMNVEV (reference sequence). The CDR3 is 14 residues long. Unmatched junction bases numbered 5, after V lost 7 bases and J lost 0 bases. CDR3 coding DNA: TGTGCCAGCAAAAGACAGGGTTTGAACACTGAAGCTTTCTTT. It encodes CASKRQGLNTEAFF.

The chain employs TRBV6-2 or TRBV6-3 and TRBJ2-2, with TRBD2 identical over 11 bases. Germline V lookup: CDR1 MNHEY, CDR2 SVGEGT. After removal of 5 bases from V and 6 bases from J, the junction contained 11 bases not matched to a gene. This CDR3 has 17 amino acids. CDR3 in amino acids: CASSRGVASGRSGELFF. As DNA, the CDR3 is TGTGCCAGCAGTAGGGGCGTGGCTAGCGGGAGGTCCGGGGAGCTGTTTTTT.

V is TRBV19 and J is TRBJ1-5; D might be TRBD1 (5 bases). This CDR3 is 12 amino acids long. The germline gives CDR1 LNHDA, CDR2 SQIVND (reference sequence). V dropped 7 bases and J dropped 7 bases, with 11 bases sitting between them. The CDR3 DNA follows: TGTGCCAGTAAGGCAGGGATGCAGCCCCAGCATTTT. It is translated as CASKAGMQPQHF.

The chain has TRBV18 and TRBJ2-7; a weak D match, TRBD2 (6 bases). CDR3 length: 16 residues. CDR1 and CDR2 (germline): KGHSH, LQKENI. V lost 5 bases, J lost 0 bases, and 17 bases lay in between. The CDR3 protein is CASSKGRDSSSYEQYF. The CDR3 DNA reads as TGTGCCAGCTCAAAGGGAAGGGACTCGAGCTCCTACGAGCAGTACTTC.

This clone has a handful of counts. The rearrangement joins TRBV27 to TRBJ1-1; no clear D. Trimming took 3 bases from V and 1 from J, leaving 9 bases between them. The germline V gene encodes CDR1 MNHEY and CDR2 SMNVEV (reference sequence). The CDR3 totals 14 residues. For the CDR3, the DNA is TGTGCCAGCAGTTTTTTCCCAGGGAACACTGAAGCTTTCTTT. This gives the protein CASSFFPGNTEAFF.

This clone turned up a few times. The V call is TRBV9, the J call TRBJ2-7, with 9 nucleotides matching TRBD1. There are 15 residues in the CDR3. V dropped 4 bases and J dropped 1; count of bases not matched to a gene: 6. Germline V lookup: CDR1 SGDLS, CDR2 YYNGEE. The CDR3 DNA reads TGTGCCAGCAGCCGAACAGGGGGCGGGTCCTACGAGCAGTACTTC. Translation gives CASSRTGGGSYEQYF.

This clone turned up a few times. This chain connects TRBV29-1 to TRBJ1-1, with D possibly being TRBD1 (5 bases). V shed 0 bases and J shed 8 bases, with 19 bases lying between them. Germline V gene lookup returns CDR1 SQVTM and CDR2 ANQGSEA. The CDR3 has 15 residues. The CDR3, as DNA: TGCAGCGTTGAAGATGGAGACCGGGACTTCTTCGAAGCTTTCTTT. Its protein is CSVEDGDRDFFEAFF.

This clone has just a few counts. Other DNA sequences in the same sample also yield this CDR3. The rearrangement links TRBV2 to TRBJ2-7, with 13 bases that match TRBD2. V dropped 5 bases and J dropped 3; count of bases not matched to a gene: 4. This CDR3 region has 15 residues. Per germline, CDR1 SNHLY and CDR2 FYNNEI. CDR3 sequence reads: CASSPRTSGSYEQYF. The CDR3 DNA reads TGTGCCAGCAGTCCCCGGACTAGCGGGAGCTACGAGCAGTACTTC.

The V call is TRBV30, the J call TRBJ2-7; D ambiguous. Trimming removed 0 bases at V and 1 base at J, with 4 bases between. CDR1 and CDR2 from the germline V gene are GTSNPN and SVGIG (reference sequence). This CDR3 has 12 residues. Written as DNA, the CDR3 is TGTGCCTGGAGTGTACTATCCTACGAGCAGTACTTC. Its protein is CAWSVLSYEQYF.

V is TRBV12-5 and J is TRBJ1-4, with a weak D call TRBD1 (5 bases). The CDR3 runs 15 residues. Germline CDR1 is LGHNT and CDR2 is FRNRAP. V was shortened by 3 bases and J by 5 bases, with 13 bases between the two germline ends. For the CDR3, the DNA is TGTGCTAGTGGTTTTTCGGACATCAGAAATGAAAAACTGTTTTTT. This sequence encodes CASGFSDIRNEKLFF.